One TCR beta chain is described in this entry. No antigen is known for it. A universal primer site and UMIs were added as TCR cDNA was made by 5'RACE template switching. TCRdb reprocessed the 5' RACE reads with MiXCR, giving one entry per CDR3 protein. Of 450,000 to 550,000 distinct CDR3 sequences listed, roughly 22% are singletons. The sample originates from a study of T cells after yellow fever vaccination. Study-wide background: Any fraction with a low cell number was prepared using SMART-Seq v4 Ultra Low Input. Broader study findings: Contamination of FACS-sorted repertoires by abundant clonotypes from the bulk population could occur. Secondary responses were weaker yet peaked faster, day 5 versus 15.

The receptor comes from a man between 18 and 29 years old who received the YFV17D yellow fever vaccine. This sample comprised PBMCs, obtained approximately 20 days after the first yellow fever vaccination.

The CDR3 coding sequence is TGTGCCACCCTCTGGACTAGCAGGGGGACGAGCTCCTACAATGAGCAGTTCTTC. It yields the protein CATLWTSRGTSSYNEQFF. V gene TRBV10-3 combines with J gene TRBJ2-1; tentative D call: TRBD2 (8 bases). The CDR3 spans 18 residues. Trimming took off 10 bases at V and 0 bases at J, with 25 bases between the two ends. The V gene's germline CDR1 is ENHRY and CDR2 SYGVKD.